These 19 T cell receptor beta chains were sequenced from one sample in a study of cytomegalovirus exposure and HLA in healthy donors. Researchers ran the PCR with 60 Vbeta and 13 Jbeta primers. Sequencing was performed with immunoSEQ multiplex PCR; in TCRdb, only in-frame clones are kept and a portion is missing. This table holds 110,000 to 150,000 clones, around 75% found once. Sequencing was done on a sample of PBMCs. All receptors come from a man aged 30 to 39 in good health and CMV-seronegative.

This rearrangement joins TRBV5-4 to TRBJ2-2; 7 bases agree with TRBD1. Losses at the gene ends were 0 bases for V and 7 bases for J; bases not matched to a gene: 6. Germline loops: CDR1 SGHNT, CDR2 YYREEE (reference sequence). This CDR3 has 15 residues. CDR3 protein: CASSLEGAINGELFF. The CDR3 DNA sequence: TGTGCCAGCAGCTTGGAGGGGGCGATTAACGGGGAGCTGTTTTTT.

This clone turned up a few times. V gene TRBV10-3 combines with J gene TRBJ2-7; possible D gene TRBD1, 6 bases. Germline CDR1 ENHRY, CDR2 SYGVKD. This CDR3 has 13 residues. The ends were cut back, 1 base at V and 6 bases at J, with 10 bases in the middle. The CDR3 DNA follows: TGTGCCATCAGTGAGTACCAGGGGCGCGAGCAGTACTTC. This gives the protein CAISEYQGREQYF.

V and J are TRBV5-6 and TRBJ1-3; possible D gene TRBD1, 5 bases. The CDR3 spans 14 residues. Trimming cost V 1 base and J 4 bases, with 9 bases left between them. Germline assignment: CDR1 SGHDT and CDR2 YYEEEE. This chain's CDR3 is CASSLPGYGNTIYF. The CDR3 region has the DNA TGTGCCAGCAGCTTGCCAGGGTACGGAAACACCATATATTTT.

This rearrangement joins TRBV18 to TRBJ1-1, with 9 bases lining up with TRBD1. CDR1 and CDR2 (germline): KGHSH, LQKENI. V was pared by 3 bases and J by 4 bases, with 6 bases of the junction left unmatched. The CDR3 is 15 amino acids. CDR3 region: CASSPGGQGLTEAFF. The CDR3 region has the DNA TGTGCCAGCTCACCCGGCGGACAGGGGCTCACTGAAGCTTTCTTT.

The chain is built from TRBV2 and TRBJ2-1, with 12 bases identical to TRBD2. In germline, CDR1 is SNHLY, CDR2 FYNNEI. With V trimmed by 6 bases and J by 5 bases, 5 bases remained unmatched. The CDR3 is 15 residues long. The CDR3: CASSARLAGDNEQFF. Here the CDR3 DNA reads TGTGCCAGCAGCGCCCGACTAGCGGGAGACAATGAGCAGTTCTTC. Full variable domain (missing parts from reference TRBV2 and TRBJ2-1): EPEVTQTPSHQVTQMGQEVILRCVPISNHLYFYWYRQILGQKVEFLVSFYNNEISEKSEIFDDQFSVERPDGSNFTLKIRSTKLEDSAMYFCASSARLAGDNEQFFGPGTRLTVL.

J is TRBJ2-1 and V is TRBV27; D is perhaps TRBD2 (6 bases). Germline CDR1 reads MNHEY; CDR2 reads SMNVEV (reference sequence). V was trimmed by 5 bases and J by 1 base, leaving 9 bases between them. The CDR3 length is 14 residues. CDR3 nucleotide sequence: TGTGCCAGCAGTGGGGACTTATCCTACAATGAGCAGTTCTTC. Its protein is CASSGDLSYNEQFF.

The table lists this clone with a few counts. The chain couples TRBV30 to TRBJ1-5, with a tentative D call TRBD1 (5 bases). The CDR3 length is 13 residues. Looked up from germline, CDR1 is GTSNPN and CDR2 is SVGIG (reference sequence). The V end lost 1 base, the J end lost 9 bases, and 13 bases lay between the germline ends. The CDR3 DNA is TGTGCCTGGAGTGATGCGGGGGGGTGGCCCCAGCATTTT. It yields the protein CAWSDAGGWPQHF.

The V call is TRBV4-2, the J call TRBJ2-7; D is unresolved. The length of the CDR3 is 14 residues. Germline V gene data show CDR1 as LGHNA and CDR2 as YNFKEQ. With 1 base removed from V and 2 bases from J, the gap between germline ends came to 9 bases. The DNA of the CDR3 is TGTGCCAGCAGCCAAGCAGATTACCCCTACGAGCAGTACTTC. This codes for CASSQADYPYEQYF.

This clone has more than one count but fewer than ten. Other nucleotide sequences in the sample specify the same CDR3. The chain links TRBV6-1 to TRBJ2-1; TRBD2 aligns across 10 bases. V lost 3 bases, J lost 13 bases, and 3 bases stayed unmatched. Germline V gives CDR1 MNHNS, CDR2 SASEGT. The CDR3 extends over 12 amino acids. CDR3 residues: CASSDLAGGQFF. The CDR3 coding sequence is TGTGCCAGCAGTGATTTAGCGGGGGGACAGTTCTTC.

The chain has TRBV10-3 and TRBJ2-2; 9 bases are shared with TRBD1. The CDR3 runs to 17 residues. Germline assignment: CDR1 ENHRY and CDR2 SYGVKD. The junction had 4 bases not matched to a gene; V was cut back by 0 bases and J by 2 bases. DNA for the CDR3: TGTGCCATCAGTGAGTCGAAGGGACAGGGAAACACCGGGGAGCTGTTTTTT. It encodes CAISESKGQGNTGELFF.

The chain recombines TRBV5-1 with TRBJ2-7, with 9 bases matching TRBD1. The V segment lost 4 bases and the J segment 3 bases; nucleotides outside the gene matches: 2. Germline CDR1 reads SGHRS; CDR2 reads YFSETQ. The CDR3 sequence is 13 residues long. Here the CDR3 DNA reads TGCGCCAGCAGCCCGACAGGGGGCTACGAGCAGTACTTC. Protein product: CASSPTGGYEQYF. Drawing the rest from reference TRBV5-1 and TRBJ2-7, the complete variable domain is KAGVTQTPRYLIKTRGQQVTLSCSPISGHRSVSWYQQTPGQGLQFLFEYFSETQRNKGNFPGRFSGRQFSNSRSEMNVSTLELGDSALYLCASSPTGGYEQYFGPGTRLTVT.

The gene calls are TRBV19 and TRBJ2-5, with D possibly matching TRBD1 (6 bases). The closer fit of TRBJ2-7 to the DNA end suggests the J call may be wrong. The CDR3 runs to 13 residues. CDR1 is LNHDA and CDR2 is SQIVND in the germline V gene (reference sequence). CDR3 coding DNA: TGTGCCACCGCAGACAGGAGCTCCTACGAGCAGTACTTC. This codes for CATADRSSYEQYF.

The genes are TRBV19 and TRBJ1-1, with 8 positions matching TRBD1. This CDR3 is 16 amino acids long. Germline-derived CDR1 and CDR2 are LNHDA and SQIVND (reference sequence). V lost 1 base, J lost 1 base, and 5 bases stayed unmatched. The CDR3 DNA follows: TGTGCCAGTAGTATAGGAGCAGGGGGCGGGAACACTGAAGCTTTCTTT. Its translation: CASSIGAGGGNTEAFF.

CDR3 amino acids: CASSLRGSPGGDTEAFF. The CDR3 DNA reads as TGTGCCAGCAGTTTAAGAGGATCTCCGGGGGGGGACACTGAAGCTTTCTTT. V usage is TRBV27 and J usage is TRBJ1-1, with D maybe TRBD1 (5 bases). The CDR3 has 17 amino acids. V was clipped by 2 bases and J by 3 bases, with 19 bases between them. CDR1 is MNHEY and CDR2 is SMNVEV in the germline V gene (reference sequence).

This chain connects TRBV11-3 to TRBJ2-5; D is unclear. V was pared by 4 bases and J by 5 bases, with 17 bases between. Per the germline V gene, CDR1 is SGHNT and CDR2 is YENEEA. The CDR3 has 15 amino acids. The CDR3 bases are TGTGCCAGCAGCTCCCGTTATGAGGTTTCGGAGACCCAGTACTTC. Amino acids: CASSSRYEVSETQYF.

The rearrangement uses TRBV28 and TRBJ2-5; D is perhaps TRBD1 (6 bases). The V gene lost 8 bases and the J gene lost 5 bases, with 21 bases spanning the gap. This CDR3 has 15 amino acids. Looked up from germline, CDR1 is MDHEN and CDR2 is SYDVKM. Written as DNA, the CDR3 is TGTGCCAGCGGACCCTGGGCAGGGGCCGACGAGACCCAGTACTTC. This encodes CASGPWAGADETQYF.

The V gene is TRBV5-4, the J gene TRBJ2-1; TRBD2 might be the D (6 bases). The germline CDR1 and CDR2 sequences are SGHNT and YYREEE (reference sequence). CDR3 length: 13 amino acids. The V end lost 1 base, the J end lost 9 bases, and 11 bases lay between the germline ends. The CDR3 region is CASSLQEGSEQFF. The CDR3 coding sequence is TGTGCCAGCAGCTTGCAGGAGGGCAGTGAGCAGTTCTTC.

CDR3 coding DNA: TGTGCCAGCAGTGCCGGACAGGGCAGTGGTGAAGCTTTCTTT. Its protein is CASSAGQGSGEAFF. This chain joins TRBV28 and TRBJ1-1; the match to TRBD1 covers 8 bases. Germline V gene data show CDR1 as MDHEN and CDR2 as SYDVKM. The V and J ends lost 5 bases and 7 bases, in that order; junction bases with no gene match: 9. The CDR3 covers 14 residues.

The count of this clone is one. This chain links TRBV28 with TRBJ2-2; weak D call: TRBD1 (7 bases). The CDR3 runs 15 residues. Germline CDR1 reads MDHEN; CDR2 reads SYDVKM. With 7 bases removed from V and 1 base from J, the gap between germline ends came to 13 bases. DNA for the CDR3: TGTGCCAGCAATCACCAGGGGGGGAACACCGGGGAGCTGTTTTTT. Residues: CASNHQGGNTGELFF.